One and the same sample provided the 9 T cell receptor beta chains below, sequenced in a study of T cells in localized non-small cell lung cancer. Only in-frame clones appear in the TCRdb table, and some are missing; sequencing was by immunoSEQ multiplex PCR. The data hold about 1,800 clones, with 27% observed a single time. This specimen was lung tumor tissue, taken before any cancer treatment. Source of these receptors: a woman between 40 and 69 years old with stage I lung adenocarcinoma.

The gene calls are TRBV25-1 and TRBJ1-4; D gene unclear. This CDR3 spans 15 amino acids. Trimming took off 2 bases at V and 7 bases at J, with 14 bases between the two ends. Per germline, CDR1 MGHDK and CDR2 SYGVNS. DNA for the CDR3: TGTGCCAGCAGTGAAGACAACCGGGCGGGTGAAAAACTGTTTTTT. Translated, it gives CASSEDNRAGEKLFF.

This clone was found a few times. The V call is TRBV6-8, the J call TRBJ2-3; maybe TRBD1 (6 bases). Germline V CDR1 and CDR2: MNHGY, SAAAGT. V was shortened by 5 bases and J by 0 bases, with 12 bases between the two germline ends. The CDR3 length is 15 residues. The CDR3 bases are TGTGCCAGCAGTGAGGGCAGGGGAAGCACAGATACGCAGTATTTT. Translation: CASSEGRGSTDTQYF.

This clone was counted only a few times. The CDR3 region is CAWEPRWGLDEQYF. The CDR3 DNA sequence: TGTGCCTGGGAACCCCGGTGGGGATTGGACGAGCAGTACTTC. This sequence joins TRBV30 and TRBJ2-7; D is unresolved. Germline V gene sequence: CDR1 GTSNPN, CDR2 SVGIG (reference sequence). V was pared by 5 bases and J by 5 bases, with 19 bases between. The CDR3 length is 14 residues.

In its sample, this clone was seen a few times. This chain joins TRBV9 and TRBJ2-1, with D unclear. CDR1 is SGDLS and CDR2 is YYNGEE in the germline V gene. There are 14 residues in the CDR3. V lost 0 bases to trimming and J lost 4 bases, with 8 bases between them. The CDR3 protein is CASSVDLVYNEQFF. CDR3 DNA: TGTGCCAGCAGCGTAGATTTAGTTTACAATGAGCAGTTCTTC.

The gene calls are TRBV11-3 and TRBJ2-1, with D tentatively TRBD1 (6 bases). Trimming removed 2 bases at V and 0 bases at J, with 14 bases between. Germline V gene data show CDR1 as SGHNT and CDR2 as YENEEA. The CDR3 contains 17 residues. The CDR3 nucleotides read TGTGCCAGCAGCTTAATGTCGGGGACACCCTCCTACAATGAGCAGTTCTTC. Amino acids: CASSLMSGTPSYNEQFF.

V gene TRBV19 combines with J gene TRBJ2-2; 9 nucleotides match TRBD1. The CDR3 consists of 17 residues. V shed 4 bases and J 4 bases; nucleotides not matched to a gene: 10. The germline gives CDR1 LNHDA, CDR2 SQIVND (reference sequence). The DNA of the CDR3 is TGTGCCAGTAGTACACGCTTTGGGGGACAGGGCACCGGGGAGCTGTTTTTT. This translates into CASSTRFGGQGTGELFF. The variable domain in full, with the rest retrieved from reference TRBV19 and TRBJ2-2, is DGGITQSPKYLFRKEGQNVTLSCEQNLNHDAMYWYRQDPGQGLRLIYYSQIVNDFQKGDIAEGYSVSREKKESFPLTVTSAQKNPTAFYLCASSTRFGGQGTGELFFGEGSRLTVL.

There are a few counts of this clone. V gene TRBV7-2 combines with J gene TRBJ2-1; 7 nucleotides match TRBD1. Germline V gene data show CDR1 as SGHTA and CDR2 as FQGNSA. The junction had 5 bases not matched to a gene; V was cut back by 5 bases and J by 7 bases. The CDR3 has 13 amino acids. The CDR3 protein is CASSVDRANEQFF. The CDR3 nucleotides read TGTGCCAGCAGCGTTGACAGGGCGAATGAGCAGTTCTTC.

This chain joins TRBV15 and TRBJ2-5; D is possibly TRBD1 (6 bases). V was pared by 4 bases and J by 5 bases, with 17 bases between. The CDR3 totals 15 residues. Germline CDR1 is LNHNV and CDR2 is YYDKDF (reference sequence). The chain's CDR3 is CATSIPLGGEETQYF. CDR3 sequence (DNA): TGTGCCACCAGCATCCCTCTAGGGGGAGAGGAGACCCAGTACTTC. Looking up the rest from reference TRBV15 and TRBJ2-5 gives the full variable domain: DAMVIQNPRYQVTQFGKPVTLSCSQTLNHNVMYWYQQKSSQAPKLLFHYYDKDFNNEADTPDNFQSRRPNTSFCFLDIRSPGLGDTAMYLCATSIPLGGEETQYFGPGTRLLVL.

This clone rates as large. The CDR3 here is CASSEQGIGEAFF. CDR3 coding DNA: TGTGCCAGCAGTGAACAGGGAATAGGTGAAGCTTTCTTT. The V gene is TRBV9, the J gene TRBJ1-1; tentatively, D is TRBD1 (6 bases). Germline V CDR1 and CDR2: SGDLS, YYNGEE. The CDR3 is 13 residues long. V lost 5 bases, J lost 7 bases, and 15 bases lay in between.